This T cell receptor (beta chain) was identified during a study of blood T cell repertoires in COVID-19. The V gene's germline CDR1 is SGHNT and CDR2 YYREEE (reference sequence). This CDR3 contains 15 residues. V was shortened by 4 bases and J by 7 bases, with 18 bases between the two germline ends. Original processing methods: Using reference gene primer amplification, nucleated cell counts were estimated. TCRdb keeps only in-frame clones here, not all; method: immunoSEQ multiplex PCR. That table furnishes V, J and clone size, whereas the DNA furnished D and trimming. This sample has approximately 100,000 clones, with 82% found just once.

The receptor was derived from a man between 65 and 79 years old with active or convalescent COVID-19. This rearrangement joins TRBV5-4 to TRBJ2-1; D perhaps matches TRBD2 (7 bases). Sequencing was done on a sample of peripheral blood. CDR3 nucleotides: TGTGCCAGCAGCCAGAGCGGGGACATACAGAATGAGCAGTTCTTC. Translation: CASSQSGDIQNEQFF.